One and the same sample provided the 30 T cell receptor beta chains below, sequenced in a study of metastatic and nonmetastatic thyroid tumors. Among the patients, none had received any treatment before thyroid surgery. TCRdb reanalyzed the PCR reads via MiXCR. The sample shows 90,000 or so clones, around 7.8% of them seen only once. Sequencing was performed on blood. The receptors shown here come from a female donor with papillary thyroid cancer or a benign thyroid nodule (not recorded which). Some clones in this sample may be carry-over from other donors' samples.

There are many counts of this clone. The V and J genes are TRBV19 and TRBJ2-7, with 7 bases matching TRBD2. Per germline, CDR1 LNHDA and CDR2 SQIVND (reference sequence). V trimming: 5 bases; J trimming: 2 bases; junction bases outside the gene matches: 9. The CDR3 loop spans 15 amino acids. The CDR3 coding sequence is TGTGCCAGTAGTCCCCCCGGGACTACTCCCTACGAGCAGTACTTC. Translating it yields CASSPPGTTPYEQYF.

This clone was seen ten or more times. CDR3 sequence (DNA): TGTGCCAGCAGCTTAGGACTAGCGGGGGGAATTAGCACAGATACGCAGTATTTT. Its protein product is CASSLGLAGGISTDTQYF. The chain carries TRBV13 and TRBJ2-3; TRBD2 matches at 12 bases. From germline, CDR1 is PRHDT and CDR2 FYEKMQ (reference sequence). J was trimmed by 0 bases and V by 0 bases; bases with no gene match: 4. CDR3 size: 18 residues.

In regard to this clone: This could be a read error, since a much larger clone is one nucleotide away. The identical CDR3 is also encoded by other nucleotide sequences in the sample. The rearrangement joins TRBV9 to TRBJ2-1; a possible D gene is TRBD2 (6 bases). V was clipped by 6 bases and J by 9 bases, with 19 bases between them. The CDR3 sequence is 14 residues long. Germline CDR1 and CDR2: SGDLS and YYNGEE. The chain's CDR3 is CASTGDAISGEQFF. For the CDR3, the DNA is TGTGCCAGCACGGGGGACGCTATATCGGGTGAGCAGTTCTTC.

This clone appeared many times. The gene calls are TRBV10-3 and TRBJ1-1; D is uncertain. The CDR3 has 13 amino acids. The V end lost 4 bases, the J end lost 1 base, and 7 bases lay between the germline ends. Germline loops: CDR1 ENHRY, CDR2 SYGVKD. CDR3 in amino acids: CAISVASNTEAFF. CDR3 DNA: TGTGCCATCAGTGTCGCTTCGAACACTGAAGCTTTCTTT.

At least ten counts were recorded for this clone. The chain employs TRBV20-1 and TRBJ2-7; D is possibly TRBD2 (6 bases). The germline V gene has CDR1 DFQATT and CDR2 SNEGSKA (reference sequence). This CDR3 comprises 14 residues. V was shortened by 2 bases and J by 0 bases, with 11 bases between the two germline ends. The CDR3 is CSARRDSSSYEQYF. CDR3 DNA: TGCAGTGCTAGACGGGACTCGAGCTCCTACGAGCAGTACTTC.

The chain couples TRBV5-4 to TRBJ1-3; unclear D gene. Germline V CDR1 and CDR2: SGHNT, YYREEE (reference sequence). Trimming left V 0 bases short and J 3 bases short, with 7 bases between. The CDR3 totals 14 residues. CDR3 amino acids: CASSLGDRGNTIYF. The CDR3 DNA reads TGTGCCAGCAGCTTGGGCGACCGTGGAAACACCATATATTTT. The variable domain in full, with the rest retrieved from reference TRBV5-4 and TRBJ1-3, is ETGVTQSPTHLIKTRGQQVTLRCSSQSGHNTVSWYQQALGQGPQFIFQYYREEENGRGNFPPRFSGLQFPNYSSELNVNALELDDSALYLCASSLGDRGNTIYFGEGSWLTVV.

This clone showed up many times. The DNA of the CDR3 is TGTGCCAGCAGTGACGTTTGGGGGGCCGGTGGCTACACCTTC. Translated: CASSDVWGAGGYTF. This rearrangement joins TRBV6-4 to TRBJ1-2, with D perhaps matching TRBD1 (6 bases). This CDR3 is built from 14 residues. The germline V gene encodes CDR1 MRHNA and CDR2 SNTAGT. Trimming cost V 2 bases and J 7 bases, with 14 bases left between them.

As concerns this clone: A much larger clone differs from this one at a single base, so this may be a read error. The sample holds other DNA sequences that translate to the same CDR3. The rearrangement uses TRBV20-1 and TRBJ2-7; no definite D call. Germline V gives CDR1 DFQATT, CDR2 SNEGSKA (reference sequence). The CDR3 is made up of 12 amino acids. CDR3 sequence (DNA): TGCAGTGCCCAGCGTTCTTCCTACGAGCAGTACTTT. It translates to CSAQRSSYEQYF.

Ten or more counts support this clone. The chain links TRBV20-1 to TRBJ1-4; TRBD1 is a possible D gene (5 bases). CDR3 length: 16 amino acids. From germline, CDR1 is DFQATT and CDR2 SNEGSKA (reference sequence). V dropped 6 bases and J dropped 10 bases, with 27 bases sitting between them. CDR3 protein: CSASPGAEGSKGKLFF. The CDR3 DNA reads TGCAGTGCCTCCCCCGGGGCAGAAGGGTCCAAGGGAAAACTGTTTTTT.

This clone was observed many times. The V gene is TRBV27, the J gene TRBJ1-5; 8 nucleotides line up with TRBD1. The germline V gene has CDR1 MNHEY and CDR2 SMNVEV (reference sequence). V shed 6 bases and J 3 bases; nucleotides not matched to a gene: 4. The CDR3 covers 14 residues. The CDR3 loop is CASSDRGYNQPQHF. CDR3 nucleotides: TGTGCCAGCAGCGACAGGGGCTACAATCAGCCCCAGCATTTT.

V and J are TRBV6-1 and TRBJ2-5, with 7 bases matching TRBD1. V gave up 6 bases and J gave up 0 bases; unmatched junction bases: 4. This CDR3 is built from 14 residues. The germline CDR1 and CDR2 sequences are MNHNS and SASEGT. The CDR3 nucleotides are TGTGCCAGCAGGGAGACAGGGAACCAAGAGACCCAGTACTTC. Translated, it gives CASRETGNQETQYF.

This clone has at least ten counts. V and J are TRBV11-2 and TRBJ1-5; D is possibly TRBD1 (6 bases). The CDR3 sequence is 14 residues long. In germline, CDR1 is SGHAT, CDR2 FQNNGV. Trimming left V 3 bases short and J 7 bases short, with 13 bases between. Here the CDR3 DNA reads TGTGCCAGCAGCTTGGCAGGGGCAAGACAGCCCCAGCATTTT. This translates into CASSLAGARQPQHF.

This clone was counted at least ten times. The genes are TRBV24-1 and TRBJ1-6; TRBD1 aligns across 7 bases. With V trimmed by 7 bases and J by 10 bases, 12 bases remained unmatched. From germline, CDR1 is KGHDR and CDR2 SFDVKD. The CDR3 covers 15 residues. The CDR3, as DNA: TGTGCCACCAGATATCCGGGACAGTTAGGATCACCCCTCCACTTT. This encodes CATRYPGQLGSPLHF.

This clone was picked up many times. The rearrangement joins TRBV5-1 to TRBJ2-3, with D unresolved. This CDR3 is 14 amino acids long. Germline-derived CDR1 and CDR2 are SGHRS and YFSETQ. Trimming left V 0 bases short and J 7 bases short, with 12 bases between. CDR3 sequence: CASSLEYLGNTQYF. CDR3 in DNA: TGCGCCAGCAGCTTGGAATACCTCGGAAATACGCAGTATTTT.

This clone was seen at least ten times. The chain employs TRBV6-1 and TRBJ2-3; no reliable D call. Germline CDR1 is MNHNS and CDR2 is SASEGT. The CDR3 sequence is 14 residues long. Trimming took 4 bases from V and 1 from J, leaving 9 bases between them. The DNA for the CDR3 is TGTGCCAGCAGTGGCCCTAGGGGCACAGATACGCAGTATTTT. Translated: CASSGPRGTDTQYF.

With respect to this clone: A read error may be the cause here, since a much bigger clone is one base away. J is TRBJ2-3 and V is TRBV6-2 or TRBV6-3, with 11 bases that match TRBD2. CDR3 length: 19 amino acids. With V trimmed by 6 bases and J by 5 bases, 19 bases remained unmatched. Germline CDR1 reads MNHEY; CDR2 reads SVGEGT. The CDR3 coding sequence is TGTGCCAGCAGATCTATAGGGACTAGCGGCTCTCAGGGGGGAGATACGCAGTATTTT. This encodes CASRSIGTSGSQGGDTQYF.

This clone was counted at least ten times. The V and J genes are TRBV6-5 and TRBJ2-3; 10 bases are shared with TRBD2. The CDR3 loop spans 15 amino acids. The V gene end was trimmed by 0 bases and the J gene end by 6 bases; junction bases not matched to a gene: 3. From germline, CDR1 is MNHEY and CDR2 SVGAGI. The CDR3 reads CASSYSLAGEDTQYF. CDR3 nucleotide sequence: TGTGCCAGCAGTTACTCGCTAGCGGGGGAGGATACGCAGTATTTT.

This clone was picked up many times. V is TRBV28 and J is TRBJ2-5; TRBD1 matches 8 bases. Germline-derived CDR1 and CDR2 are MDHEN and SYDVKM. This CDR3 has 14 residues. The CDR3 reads CATSGTGLQETQYF. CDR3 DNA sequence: TGTGCTACGTCCGGGACAGGCCTTCAAGAGACCCAGTACTTC.

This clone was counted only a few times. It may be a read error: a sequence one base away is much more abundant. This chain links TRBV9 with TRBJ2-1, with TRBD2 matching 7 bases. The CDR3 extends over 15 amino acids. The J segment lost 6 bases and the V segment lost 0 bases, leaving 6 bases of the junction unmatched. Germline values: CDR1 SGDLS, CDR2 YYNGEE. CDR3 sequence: CASSVGSGTINEQFF. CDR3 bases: TGTGCCAGCAGCGTAGGTTCCGGGACTATCAATGAGCAGTTCTTC.

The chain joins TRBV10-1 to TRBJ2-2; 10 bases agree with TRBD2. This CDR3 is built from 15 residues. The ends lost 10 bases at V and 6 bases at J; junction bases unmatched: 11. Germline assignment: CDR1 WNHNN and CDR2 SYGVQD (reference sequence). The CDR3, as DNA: TGCGCCATCGAACACAAGCGGGGGGGGGCCGGGGAGCTGTTTTTT. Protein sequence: CAIEHKRGGAGELFF.

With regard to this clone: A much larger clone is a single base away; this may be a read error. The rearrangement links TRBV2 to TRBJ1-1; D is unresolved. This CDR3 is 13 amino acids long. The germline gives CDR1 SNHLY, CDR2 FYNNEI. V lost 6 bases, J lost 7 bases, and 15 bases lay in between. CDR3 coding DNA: TGTGCCAGCAGAGAGGTCCCTTGGGTTGAAGCTTTCTTT. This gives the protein CASREVPWVEAFF.

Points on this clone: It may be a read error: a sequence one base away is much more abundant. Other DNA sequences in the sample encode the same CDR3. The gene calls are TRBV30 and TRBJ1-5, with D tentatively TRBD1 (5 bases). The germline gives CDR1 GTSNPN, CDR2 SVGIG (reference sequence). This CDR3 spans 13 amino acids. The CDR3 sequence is CAWSGGQGGSQHF. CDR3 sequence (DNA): TGTGCCTGGAGTGGCGGGCAGGGAGGATCCCAACATTTT.

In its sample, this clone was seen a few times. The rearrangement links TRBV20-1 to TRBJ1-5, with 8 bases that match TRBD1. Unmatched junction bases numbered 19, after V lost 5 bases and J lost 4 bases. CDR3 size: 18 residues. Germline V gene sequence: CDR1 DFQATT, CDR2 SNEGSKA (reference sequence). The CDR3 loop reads CSAPLPTGVSRGNQPQHF. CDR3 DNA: TGCAGTGCTCCCCTACCGACAGGGGTATCGAGGGGAAATCAGCCCCAGCATTTT.

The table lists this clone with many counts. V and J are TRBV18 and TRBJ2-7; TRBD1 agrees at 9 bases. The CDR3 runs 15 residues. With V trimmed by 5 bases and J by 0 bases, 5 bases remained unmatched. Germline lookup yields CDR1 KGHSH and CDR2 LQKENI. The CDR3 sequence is CASSKGTGRSYEQYF. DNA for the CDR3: TGTGCCAGCTCAAAGGGGACAGGGCGCTCCTACGAGCAGTACTTC.

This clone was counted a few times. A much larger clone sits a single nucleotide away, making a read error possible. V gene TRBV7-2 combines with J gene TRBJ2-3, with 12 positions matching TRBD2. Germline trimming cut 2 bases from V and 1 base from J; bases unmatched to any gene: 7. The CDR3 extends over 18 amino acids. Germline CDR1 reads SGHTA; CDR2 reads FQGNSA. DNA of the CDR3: TGTGCCAGCAGCTTAAGCGCTAGCGGGGGGGGCGGCACAGATACGCAGTATTTT. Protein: CASSLSASGGGGTDTQYF.

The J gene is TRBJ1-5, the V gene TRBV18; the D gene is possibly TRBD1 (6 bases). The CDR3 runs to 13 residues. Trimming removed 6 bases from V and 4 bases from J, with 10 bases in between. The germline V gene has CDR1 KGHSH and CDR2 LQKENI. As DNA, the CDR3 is TGTGCCAGCTCGGGGGGGGCAAATCAGCCCCAGCATTTT. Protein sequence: CASSGGANQPQHF.

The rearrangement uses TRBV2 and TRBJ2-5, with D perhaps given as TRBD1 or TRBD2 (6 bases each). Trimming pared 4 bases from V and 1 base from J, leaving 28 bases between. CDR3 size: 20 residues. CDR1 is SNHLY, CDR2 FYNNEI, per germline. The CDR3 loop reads CASSASAGWGAPSIQETQYF. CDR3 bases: TGTGCCAGCAGTGCATCGGCGGGTTGGGGGGCTCCCTCCATCCAAGAGACCCAGTACTTC.

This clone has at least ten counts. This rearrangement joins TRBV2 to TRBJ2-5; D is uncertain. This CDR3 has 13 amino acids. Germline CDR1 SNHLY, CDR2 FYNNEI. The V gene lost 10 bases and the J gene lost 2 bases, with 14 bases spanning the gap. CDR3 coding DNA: TGTGCCACCGATGGGGTGGGGCAAGAGACCCAGTACTTC. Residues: CATDGVGQETQYF. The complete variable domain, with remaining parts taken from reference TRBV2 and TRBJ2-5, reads EPEVTQTPSHQVTQMGQEVILRCVPISNHLYFYWYRQILGQKVEFLVSFYNNEISEKSEIFDDQFSVERPDGSNFTLKIRSTKLEDSAMYFCATDGVGQETQYFGPGTRLLVL.

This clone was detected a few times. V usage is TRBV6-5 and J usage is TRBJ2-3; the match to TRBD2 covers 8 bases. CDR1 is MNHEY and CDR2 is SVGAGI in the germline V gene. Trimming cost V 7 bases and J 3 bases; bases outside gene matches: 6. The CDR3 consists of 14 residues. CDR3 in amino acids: CASIRTSRTDTQYF. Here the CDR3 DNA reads TGTGCCAGCATTAGGACTAGCCGAACAGATACGCAGTATTTT.

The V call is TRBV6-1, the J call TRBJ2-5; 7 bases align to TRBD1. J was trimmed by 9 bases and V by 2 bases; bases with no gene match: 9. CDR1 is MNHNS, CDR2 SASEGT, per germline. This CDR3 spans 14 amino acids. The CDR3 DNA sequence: TGTGCCAGCAGTGAACCGGGACAGCCCCCGTCCCAGTACTTC. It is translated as CASSEPGQPPSQYF.